Shown below are 14 T cell receptor beta chains from a single sample sequenced in a study of blood T cell repertoires in COVID-19. Generated by immunoSEQ multiplex PCR, the TCRdb table keeps only in-frame clones and is missing some. The repertoire holds under 200,000 clones, 70% to 90% seen once, with 3.5% to 5% in the top ten. Source material: PBMCs or T cells enriched from blood (not recorded which). The origin of the receptors is a woman in her forties or fifties who had recovered from COVID-19.

This rearrangement joins TRBV15 to TRBJ2-5; possibly TRBD1 for D (6 bases). Deletions cut 0 bases from V and 4 bases from J, with 12 bases between. Germline values: CDR1 LNHNV, CDR2 YYDKDF (reference sequence). The CDR3 covers 15 residues. CDR3 amino acids: CATSRETGTRETQYF. The CDR3 coding sequence is TGTGCCACCAGCAGAGAAACAGGGACGCGAGAGACCCAGTACTTC.

J is TRBJ1-1 and V is TRBV28; 10 bases are a match to TRBD1. The V gene end was trimmed by 4 bases and the J gene end by 6 bases; junction bases not matched to a gene: 5. The germline CDR1 and CDR2 sequences are MDHEN and SYDVKM. CDR3 length: 14 amino acids. The DNA of the CDR3 is TGTGCCAGCAGTTCTGGACAGGGGGGCGCTGAAGCTTTCTTT. Protein: CASSSGQGGAEAFF.

The chain combines TRBV20-1 with TRBJ1-1; D call uncertain. The CDR3 has 11 residues. Germline CDR1 is DFQATT and CDR2 is SNEGSKA (reference sequence). The V end was cut by 6 bases, the J end by 2 bases, with 7 bases between. The CDR3 bases are TGCAGTGCCCTAATCAACACTGAAGCTTTCTTT. It translates to CSALINTEAFF.

This chain links TRBV6-4 with TRBJ2-3; D is perhaps TRBD1 (5 bases). V lost 5 bases to trimming and J lost 0 bases, with 12 bases between them. CDR3 length equals 15 residues. Germline V gene data show CDR1 as MRHNA and CDR2 as SNTAGT. The CDR3 spells CASSYVAGSTDTQYF. In DNA form, the CDR3 reads TGTGCCAGCAGTTACGTGGCAGGGAGCACAGATACGCAGTATTTT.

The chain links TRBV19 to TRBJ2-3; weak D call: TRBD2 (6 bases). V dropped 3 bases and J dropped 0 bases, with 13 bases sitting between them. Germline V gene lookup returns CDR1 LNHDA and CDR2 SQIVND (reference sequence). CDR3 length equals 16 residues. Written as DNA, the CDR3 is TGTGCCAGTAGTATCTCGGGAGTACGTAGCACAGATACGCAGTATTTT. It codes for CASSISGVRSTDTQYF.

The chain combines TRBV2 with TRBJ2-3; 8 nucleotides align to TRBD2. The CDR3 extends over 15 amino acids. Germline V CDR1 and CDR2: SNHLY, FYNNEI. The V and J ends lost 7 bases and 2 bases, in that order; junction bases with no gene match: 8. CDR3 DNA: TGTGCCAGCACCCGGAACGGGGGGGCCACAGATACGCAGTATTTT. Amino acid sequence: CASTRNGGATDTQYF.

This clone appeared once. This rearrangement joins TRBV7-9 to TRBJ1-4, with TRBD1 identical over 10 bases. CDR1 is SEHNR, CDR2 FQNEAQ, per germline (reference sequence). The CDR3 runs to 17 residues. V lost 3 bases to trimming and J lost 3 bases; unmatched junction nucleotides: 7. CDR3 coding DNA: TGTGCCAGCAGCTTGGGACAGGGGACTCGGGCTAATGAAAAACTGTTTTTT. This gives the protein CASSLGQGTRANEKLFF.

The chain has TRBV4-2 and TRBJ1-5, with D possibly being TRBD1 (6 bases). The CDR3 runs 18 residues. Trimming stripped 0 bases from V and 0 bases from J, with 15 bases between. In germline, CDR1 is LGHNA, CDR2 YNFKEQ. Here the CDR3 reads CASSQDRGGANSNQPQHF. The CDR3 DNA follows: TGTGCCAGCAGCCAAGATCGGGGGGGGGCAAATAGCAATCAGCCCCAGCATTTT.

This chain uses TRBV14 with TRBJ2-5; D is unresolved. Germline CDR1 SGHDN, CDR2 FVKESK. The V gene lost 4 bases and the J gene lost 1 base, with 7 bases spanning the gap. CDR3 length: 13 residues. CDR3 DNA: TGTGCCAGCAGCCTAGCCCCCCAAGAGACCCAGTACTTC. Amino acids: CASSLAPQETQYF.

The chain recombines TRBV3-1 (or the pseudogene TRBV3-2) with TRBJ1-1, with TRBD1 matching 7 bases. Germline V gene data show CDR1 as LGHDT and CDR2 as YNNKEL (reference sequence). The junction had 2 bases not matched to a gene; V was cut back by 1 base and J by 6 bases. The length of the CDR3 is 13 residues. The CDR3 DNA sequence: TGTGCCAGCAGCCAAGCTGGGACAGCTGAAGCTTTCTTT. Translation: CASSQAGTAEAFF.

The CDR3 sequence: CASSLQGYEQYV. CDR3 sequence (DNA): TGTGCCAGCAGCCTACAGGGTTACGAGCAGTACGTC. V and J are TRBV6-2 or TRBV6-3 and TRBJ2-7, with a weak D call TRBD1 (6 bases). V was shortened by 6 bases and J by 4 bases, with 10 bases between the two germline ends. Germline-derived CDR1 and CDR2 are MNHEY and SVGEGT. The CDR3 contains 12 residues.

This chain uses TRBV13 with TRBJ1-2, with a tentative D call TRBD1 (5 bases). The CDR3 loop spans 12 amino acids. Per germline, CDR1 PRHDT and CDR2 FYEKMQ (reference sequence). V was cut by 0 bases and J by 6 bases, with 5 bases left in between. The CDR3 is CASSLGGHGYTF. The CDR3 region has the DNA TGTGCCAGCAGCTTAGGGGGGCATGGCTACACCTTC.

The chain has TRBV2 and TRBJ2-5; D remains unclear. CDR1 is SNHLY and CDR2 is FYNNEI in the germline V gene. The CDR3 totals 9 residues. V lost 10 bases to trimming and J lost 5 bases, with 5 bases between them. In nucleotides, the CDR3 is TGTGCCATCGTGGAGACCCAGTACTTC. Translation gives CAIVETQYF.

The V call is TRBV15, the J call TRBJ1-3; D unresolved. The length of the CDR3 is 16 residues. The V gene's germline CDR1 is LNHNV and CDR2 YYDKDF (reference sequence). The germline V and J ends were trimmed by 0 bases and 0 bases, with 9 bases remaining between them. CDR3 loop: CATSRDLGVSGNTIYF. CDR3 coding DNA: TGTGCCACCAGCAGAGATCTCGGAGTCTCTGGAAACACCATATATTTT.